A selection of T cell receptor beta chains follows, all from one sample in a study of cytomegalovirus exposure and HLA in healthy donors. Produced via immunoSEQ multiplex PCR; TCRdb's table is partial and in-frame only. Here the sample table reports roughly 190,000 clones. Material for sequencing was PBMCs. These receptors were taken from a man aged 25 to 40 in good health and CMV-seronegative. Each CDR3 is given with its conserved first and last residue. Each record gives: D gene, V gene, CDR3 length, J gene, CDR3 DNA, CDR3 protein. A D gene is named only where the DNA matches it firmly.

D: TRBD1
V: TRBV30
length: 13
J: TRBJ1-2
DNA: TGTGCCTGGGAACAGGACAGGCGCTATGGCTACACCTTC
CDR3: CAWEQDRRYGYTF

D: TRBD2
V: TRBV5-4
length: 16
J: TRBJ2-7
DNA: TGTGCCAGCAGCCTTGGGACTAGTGGATACTCCTACGAGCAGTACTTC
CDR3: CASSLGTSGYSYEQYF

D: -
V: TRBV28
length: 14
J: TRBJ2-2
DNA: TGTGCCAGCAGGGGTGTGGGGGCGGCCGGGGAGCTGTTTTTT
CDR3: CASRGVGAAGELFF

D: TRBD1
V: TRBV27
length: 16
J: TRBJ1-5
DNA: TGTGCCAGCAGTCCCCGGACAGGCCCAGGCAATCAGCCCCAGCATTTT
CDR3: CASSPRTGPGNQPQHF

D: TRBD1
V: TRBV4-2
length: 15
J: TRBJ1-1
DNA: TGTGCCAGCAGCCAAGCCGGGACAGGGTACCCTGAAGCTTTCTTT
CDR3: CASSQAGTGYPEAFF

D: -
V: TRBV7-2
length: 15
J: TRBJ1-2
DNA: TGTGCCAGCAGCCGTAGGCGGGCGGATAACTATGGCTACACCTTC
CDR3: CASSRRRADNYGYTF

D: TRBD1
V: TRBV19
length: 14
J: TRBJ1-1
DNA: TGTGCCAGTAGGGGAAGACAGGGGAACACTGAAGCTTTCTTT
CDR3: CASRGRQGNTEAFF

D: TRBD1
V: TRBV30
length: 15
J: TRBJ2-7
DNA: TGTGCCTGGAGTGTACTGGGGACAGGTACCTACGAGCAGTACTTC
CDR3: CAWSVLGTGTYEQYF

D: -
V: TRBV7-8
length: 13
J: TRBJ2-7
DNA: TGTGCCAGCAGCTTCCGACCGGGGGAGGAGCAGTACTTC
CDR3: CASSFRPGEEQYF

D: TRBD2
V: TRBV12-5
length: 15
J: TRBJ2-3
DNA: TGTGCTAGTGGTTTGGCTCTAGCGGGGGCAGATACGCAGTATTTT
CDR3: CASGLALAGADTQYF

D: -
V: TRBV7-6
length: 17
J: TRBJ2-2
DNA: TGTGCCAGCAGCTTAGAGGCGGCGGGCGCGAACACCGGGGAGCTGTTTTTT
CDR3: CASSLEAAGANTGELFF

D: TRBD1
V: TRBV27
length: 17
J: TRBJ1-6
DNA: TGTGCCAGCAGTGTAATGGGACAGAGCTCCTATAATTCACCCCTCCACTTT
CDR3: CASSVMGQSSYNSPLHF

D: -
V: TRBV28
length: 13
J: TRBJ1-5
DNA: TGTGCCAGCAGACAGGATAGCAATCAGCCCCAGCATTTT
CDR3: CASRQDSNQPQHF

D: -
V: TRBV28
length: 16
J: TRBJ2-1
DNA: TGTGCCAGCAGTTTAGGCGGCGGTAGCTCCTACAATGAGCAGTTCTTC
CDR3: CASSLGGGSSYNEQFF

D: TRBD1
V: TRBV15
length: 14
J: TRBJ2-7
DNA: TGTGCCACCTCGGCCGGGACAGGCGGCTACGAGCAGTACTTC
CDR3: CATSAGTGGYEQYF

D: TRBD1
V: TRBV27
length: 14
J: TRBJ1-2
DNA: TGTGCCAGCAGTGGACAGGGGGCGACCTATGGCTACACCTTC
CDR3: CASSGQGATYGYTF

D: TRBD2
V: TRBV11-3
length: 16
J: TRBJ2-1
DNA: TGTGCCAGCAGCTTAGAGGCGGCGGGGGCCTACAATGAGCAGTTCTTC
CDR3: CASSLEAAGAYNEQFF

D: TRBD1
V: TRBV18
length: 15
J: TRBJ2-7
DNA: TGTGCCAGCTCACCACCCGGGACAGCTGCCTACGAGCAGTACTTC
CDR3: CASSPPGTAAYEQYF

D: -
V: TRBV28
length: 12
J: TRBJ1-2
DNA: TGTGCCACCCGCGGGACGTTAAGTGGCTACACCTTC
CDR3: CATRGTLSGYTF

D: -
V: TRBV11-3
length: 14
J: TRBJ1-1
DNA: TGTGCCAGCAGCTTCGGCGGTAGTGGCACTGAAGCTTTCTTT
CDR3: CASSFGGSGTEAFF

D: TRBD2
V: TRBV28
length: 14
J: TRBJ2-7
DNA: TGTGCCAGCGGACCGGGAGGCCGTCACTACGAGCAGTACTTC
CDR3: CASGPGGRHYEQYF

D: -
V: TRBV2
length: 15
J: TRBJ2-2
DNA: TGTGCCAGCAGTGAACAGGGCCCCGAAAGCGGGGAGCTGTTTTTT
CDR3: CASSEQGPESGELFF

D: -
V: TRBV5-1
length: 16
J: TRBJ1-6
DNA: TGCGCCAGCAGCTTGGGACAGGAACTATATAATTCACCCCTCCACTTT
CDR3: CASSLGQELYNSPLHF

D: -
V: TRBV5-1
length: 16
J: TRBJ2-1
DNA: TGCGCCAGCAGCTTGGATCCGGGAATGCGCTACAATGAGCAGTTCTTC
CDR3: CASSLDPGMRYNEQFF

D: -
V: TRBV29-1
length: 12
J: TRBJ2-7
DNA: TGCAGCGTTGAGAAACCGGCGACTGGGCAGTACTTC
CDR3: CSVEKPATGQYF

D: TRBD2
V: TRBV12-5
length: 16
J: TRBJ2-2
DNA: TGTGCTAGTGGCCGGACTAGCGGGGGAATCACCGGGGAGCTGTTTTTT
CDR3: CASGRTSGGITGELFF

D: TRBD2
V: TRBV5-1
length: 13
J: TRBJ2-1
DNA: TGCGCCAGCAGCTTCGGGGGGAGCGATGAGCAGTTCTTC
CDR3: CASSFGGSDEQFF

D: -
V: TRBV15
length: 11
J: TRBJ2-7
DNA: TGTGCCACCAGCGAGGGCTACGAGCAGTACTTC
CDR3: CATSEGYEQYF

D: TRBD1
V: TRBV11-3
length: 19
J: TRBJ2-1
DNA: TGTGCCAGCAGCTTAGTCGCCGTCACCGGGACAGGGGGTGGGAATGAGCAGTTCTTC
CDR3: CASSLVAVTGTGGGNEQFF

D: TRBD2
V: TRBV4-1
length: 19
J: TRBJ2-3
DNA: TGCGCCAGCAGCCAAGGACTAGCGGGGGGATCCTTTCGCGCAGATACGCAGTATTTT
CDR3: CASSQGLAGGSFRADTQYF

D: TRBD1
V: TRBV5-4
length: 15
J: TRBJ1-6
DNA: TGTGCCAGCAGCGCATGGACAGGGGGTAATTCACCCCTCCACTTT
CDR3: CASSAWTGGNSPLHF

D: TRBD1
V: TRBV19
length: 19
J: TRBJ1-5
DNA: TGTGCCAGTAGGATCCGGAACAGGGGCGCCGAAACGAGCAATCAGCCCCAGCATTTT
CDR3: CASRIRNRGAETSNQPQHF

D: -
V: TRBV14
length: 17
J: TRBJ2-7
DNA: TGTGCCAGCAGCCCCCCACTGTCGGCTGGTCGGGGCTACGAGCAGTACTTC
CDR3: CASSPPLSAGRGYEQYF

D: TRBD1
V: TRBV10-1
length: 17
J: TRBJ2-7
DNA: TGCGCCAGCAGTGAGTTTTCGCTCCGGGACAGGGGACACGAGCAGTACTTC
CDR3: CASSEFSLRDRGHEQYF

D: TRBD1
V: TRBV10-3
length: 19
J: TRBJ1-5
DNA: TGTGCCATCAGTGGACCGGACAGGGGGCTCGGGGGTAGCAATCAGCCCCAGCATTTT
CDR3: CAISGPDRGLGGSNQPQHF

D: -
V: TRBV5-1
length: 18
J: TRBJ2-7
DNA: TGCGCCAGCAGCTTGGGGGGCCTGAGCATCCCCGACTCCTACGAGCAGTACTTC
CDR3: CASSLGGLSIPDSYEQYF

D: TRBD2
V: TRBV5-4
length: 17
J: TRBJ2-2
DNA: TGTGCCAGCAGCTCCTCCCCGGCGGGGGGGCAGGCCGGGGAGCTGTTTTTT
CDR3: CASSSSPAGGQAGELFF

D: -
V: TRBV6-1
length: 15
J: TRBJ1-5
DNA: TGTGCCAGCACCAAAGGACAGTTTAGCAATCAGCCCCAGCATTTT
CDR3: CASTKGQFSNQPQHF

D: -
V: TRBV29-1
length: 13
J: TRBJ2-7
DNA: TGCAGCGTTGATCAGACAGGTTCCTACGAGCAGTACTTC
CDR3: CSVDQTGSYEQYF

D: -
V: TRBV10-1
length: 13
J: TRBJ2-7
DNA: TGCGCCAGCAGTGAGTCACTAGGTTACGAGCAGTACTTC
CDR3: CASSESLGYEQYF

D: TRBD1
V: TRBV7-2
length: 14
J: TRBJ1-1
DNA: TGTGCCAGCAGCAAGAATACAGGGGGAGCTGAAGCTTTCTTT
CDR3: CASSKNTGGAEAFF

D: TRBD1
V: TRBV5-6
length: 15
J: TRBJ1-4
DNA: TGTGCCAGCAGCTACCGGGACAGGGAAAATGAAAAACTGTTTTTT
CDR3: CASSYRDRENEKLFF